Listed below are T cell receptor beta chains from one sample, sequenced in a study of shared clonotypes between healthy human individuals. The repertoire was sequenced with immunoSEQ multiplex PCR; TCRdb's copy has only in-frame clones and lacks some. This table holds millions of clones, more than 90% found once. The sample was naive CD4+ T cells sorted from blood. The receptors stem from a young man in good health. CDR3s include the opening cysteine and the closing phenylalanine or tryptophan. The D gene is left open where the match is weak. Clone size is not always given. Where it is, it says once, few, many or a class for expanded clones.

j_call clone_size v_call d_call cdr3_nt cdr3_aa
TRBJ1-1 - TRBV18 - TGTGCCAGCTCACCCGAAAGCGGGGGGACCATGAACACTGAAGCTTTCTTT CASSPESGGTMNTEAFF
TRBJ2-5 - TRBV9 TRBD2 TGTGCCAGCAGCGTAGGAGGAGGGGGACTAGCGGGGTCCCAAGAGACCCAGTACTTC CASSVGGGGLAGSQETQYF
TRBJ2-1 - TRBV12-5 - TGTGCTAGTGCCTTCCGGGACTCTTACAATGAGCAGTTCTTC CASAFRDSYNEQFF
TRBJ2-2 - TRBV27 - TGTGCCACCTCCTTTTATTGGTCCGGGGAGCTGTTTTTT CATSFYWSGELFF
TRBJ1-1 - TRBV30 - TGTGCCTGGAGTGTTAGGGCCAGTAACACTGAAGCTTTCTTT CAWSVRASNTEAFF
TRBJ2-3 - TRBV29-1 - TGCAGCGTTCGGTGGGGGTCTCACACAGATACGCAGTATTTT CSVRWGSHTDTQYF
TRBJ1-6 - TRBV27 - TGTGCCAGCAGTTTAGGGTCGGGGAATAATTCACCCCTCCACTTT CASSLGSGNNSPLHF
TRBJ2-5 - TRBV13 TRBD2 TGTGCCAGCAGCTCAAGACTAGCGGGGGTAGAGACCCAGTACTTC CASSSRLAGVETQYF
TRBJ1-4 - TRBV6-1 - TGTGCCAGCAGTGAGCGGGGGTGGGCTAATGAAAAACTGTTTTTT CASSERGWANEKLFF
TRBJ2-3 - TRBV28 - TGTGCCAGCAGTTCACAACGTGGGTTCGGAGATACGCAGTATTTT CASSSQRGFGDTQYF
TRBJ2-5 once TRBV27 TRBD2 TGTGCCACTGGACTAGCGGGAGGTCGGGAGACCCAGTACTTC CATGLAGGRETQYF
TRBJ1-5 - TRBV28 TRBD1 TGTGCCAGCAGTTCAACAGGGGGGAGCAATCAGCCCCAGCATTTT CASSSTGGSNQPQHF
TRBJ1-6 - TRBV27 - TGTGCCAGCAGTTTGGCGTATAATTCACCCCTCCACTTT CASSLAYNSPLHF
TRBJ2-7 - TRBV5-4 TRBD2 TGTGCCAGCAGCTTGCCTAGCGGGGGGTGGGACGAGCAGTACTTC CASSLPSGGWDEQYF
TRBJ2-2 - TRBV18 - TGTGCCAGCTCGAACACCGGGATCACCGGGGAGCTGTTTTTT CASSNTGITGELFF
TRBJ2-7 - TRBV7-9 - TGTGCCAGCAGCTTGAGGACGGAGAGCTACGAGCAGTACTTC CASSLRTESYEQYF
TRBJ2-7 - TRBV11-2 - TGTGCCAGCAGCCCCTCAGGAGTCCTGCAGTACTTC CASSPSGVLQYF
TRBJ1-2 - TRBV28 - TGTGCCAGCAATATCGCAGGAGGGAACTATGGCTACACCTTC CASNIAGGNYGYTF
TRBJ2-6 - TRBV10-2 - TGCGCCAGCAGGGGTAGCGTCTCTGGGGCCAACGTCCTGACTTTC CASRGSVSGANVLTF
TRBJ2-7 - TRBV4-3 TRBD2 TGCGCCAGCAGCCAAGCCGTGGCGGGAGGGCCCTCCTACGAGCAGTACTTC CASSQAVAGGPSYEQYF
TRBJ2-1 - TRBV10-1 - TGCGCCAGCAGTGAGTCAGGGAGCTCCTACAATGAGCAGTTCTTC CASSESGSSYNEQFF
TRBJ1-3 - TRBV28 - TGTGCCAGCAGCCCGCTCCGGACTGGAAACACCATATATTTT CASSPLRTGNTIYF
TRBJ1-1 - TRBV2 - TGTGCCAGCAGTGGAGGGGGTGAAGCTTTCTTT CASSGGGEAFF
TRBJ2-1 - TRBV28 - TGTGCCAGCAGCCAGGAGGGTATAGGTGAGCAGTTCTTC CASSQEGIGEQFF
TRBJ2-7 - TRBV7-2 TRBD1 TGTGCCAGCAGCTTAGGGGACAGGCTGCACGAGCAGTACTTC CASSLGDRLHEQYF
TRBJ1-1 - TRBV5-5 - TGTGCCAGCAGCTTGGGGGGGACGGCGGCCACTGAAGCTTTCTTT CASSLGGTAATEAFF
TRBJ1-1 few TRBV28 - TGTGCCAGCAGTTTACCGGTCAATGAAGCTTTCTTT CASSLPVNEAFF
TRBJ2-5 - TRBV5-1 TRBD1 TGCGCCAGCAGCTTGCGGCTAGGGACAGGGGGCTTCCAAGAGACCCAGTACTTC CASSLRLGTGGFQETQYF
TRBJ2-7 - TRBV30 TRBD2 TGTGCCTGGAGCGCAATATGGACTAGCGGGACCTACGAGCAGTACTTC CAWSAIWTSGTYEQYF